The next 15 T cell receptor beta chains were all read from a single sample in a study of type 1 and type 2 diabetes patients. Amplification started from genomic DNA. Multiplex PCR with 30 forward and 13 reverse primers amplified the TCR beta CDR3. TCRdb re-derived calls from the multiplex PCR reads in MiXCR, one entry per CDR3 protein. Of around 300,000 distinct CDR3 sequences in the sample, 40% to 50% were seen once. Sequenced material: peripheral blood mononuclear cells (PBMCs). These receptors were taken from a man aged 18 to 35 with type 2 diabetes.

This CDR3 is CASTLRTSGTDTQYF. The CDR3 DNA follows: TGTGCCAGCACGCTGAGGACTAGCGGTACAGATACGCAGTATTTT. The V call is TRBV2, the J call TRBJ2-3; 10 nucleotides line up with TRBD2. The CDR3 has 15 residues. V gave up 7 bases and J gave up 3 bases; unmatched junction bases: 7. Germline loops: CDR1 SNHLY, CDR2 FYNNEI.

A single count supports this clonotype. The rearrangement links TRBV10-3 to TRBJ2-3; D is perhaps TRBD2 (6 bases). Germline lookup yields CDR1 ENHRY and CDR2 SYGVKD. Trimming took 4 bases from V and 4 from J, leaving 12 bases between them. The CDR3 is 14 amino acids. The CDR3 nucleotides read TGTGCCATCAGTGTGGAGGGATTCCCAGATACGCAGTATTTT. Translated, it gives CAISVEGFPDTQYF.

The chain carries TRBV5-5 and TRBJ1-4; no clear D gene. From germline, CDR1 is SGHKS and CDR2 YYEKEE (reference sequence). The V and J ends lost 6 bases and 4 bases respectively, with 13 bases between them. This CDR3 region has 14 residues. This CDR3 is CASTATSVNEKLFF. For the CDR3, the DNA is TGTGCCAGCACCGCTACGTCGGTTAATGAAAAACTGTTTTTT.

V gene TRBV7-9 combines with J gene TRBJ1-4, with 9 bases matching TRBD1. CDR1 and CDR2 (germline): SEHNR, FQNEAQ (reference sequence). The CDR3 is made up of 14 amino acids. V was clipped by 6 bases and J by 7 bases; unmatched bases: 6. CDR3 nucleotide sequence: TGTGCCAGCAGTTTACAGGGGGCGGGTGAAAAACTGTTTTTT. Its protein product is CASSLQGAGEKLFF.

The chain recombines TRBV19 with TRBJ1-2; unclear D gene. This CDR3 spans 13 amino acids. CDR1 LNHDA and CDR2 SQIVND come from the germline V gene (reference sequence). The germline V and J ends were trimmed by 4 bases and 5 bases, with 11 bases remaining between them. CDR3 nucleotides: TGTGCCAGTAGTAGCAGTGCTGCTTATGGCTACACCTTC. Translated, it gives CASSSSAAYGYTF.

This clonotype was seen a single time. The chain employs TRBV2 and TRBJ2-7, with D maybe TRBD1 (5 bases). The germline V gene has CDR1 SNHLY and CDR2 FYNNEI. CDR3 length: 13 residues. Deletions cut 4 bases from V and 3 bases from J, with 10 bases between. CDR3: CASSAAQGYEQYF. CDR3 coding DNA: TGTGCCAGCAGTGCTGCCCAGGGCTACGAGCAGTACTTC. Looking up the rest from reference TRBV2 and TRBJ2-7 gives the full variable domain: EPEVTQTPSHQVTQMGQEVILRCVPISNHLYFYWYRQILGQKVEFLVSFYNNEISEKSEIFDDQFSVERPDGSNFTLKIRSTKLEDSAMYFCASSAAQGYEQYFGPGTRLTVT.

This sequence joins TRBV28 and TRBJ1-1; D possibly corresponds to TRBD1 (6 bases). The V end was cut by 3 bases, the J end by 11 bases, with 13 bases between. The germline CDR1 and CDR2 sequences are MDHEN and SYDVKM. The CDR3 loop spans 12 amino acids. As DNA, the CDR3 is TGTGCCAGCAGTTTGATAGGTAGGGGGGCTTTCTTT. The encoded protein is CASSLIGRGAFF. Full variable domain (rest looked up from reference TRBV28 and TRBJ1-1): DVKVTQSSRYLVKRTGEKVFLECVQDMDHENMFWYRQDPGLGLRLIYFSYDVKMKEKGDIPEGYSVSREKKERFSLILESASTNQTSMYLCASSLIGRGAFFGQGTRLTVV.

This clonotype came up a few times. The genes are TRBV7-3 and TRBJ2-7; perhaps TRBD2 as D (7 bases). In germline, CDR1 is SGHTA, CDR2 FQGTGA. The CDR3 consists of 13 residues. V lost 8 bases, J lost 2 bases, and 13 bases lay in between. The CDR3 spells CASSRGGTYEQYF. The CDR3 nucleotides read TGTGCCAGCTCTAGGGGGGGGACCTACGAGCAGTACTTC.

V gene TRBV6-4 combines with J gene TRBJ1-4, with 8 bases matching TRBD1. Trimming took 5 bases from V and 3 from J; bases not matched to a gene: 5. CDR1 MRHNA and CDR2 SNTAGT come from the germline V gene. CDR3 size: 15 residues. CDR3 sequence (DNA): TGTGCCAGCAGTCGCGGGACAGGCCCTAATGAAAAACTGTTTTTT. Translation gives CASSRGTGPNEKLFF.

This clonotype was counted a single time. The V call is TRBV2, the J call TRBJ1-2; tentatively, D is TRBD1 (5 bases). Trimming removed 9 bases from V and 4 bases from J, with 18 bases in between. CDR1 SNHLY and CDR2 FYNNEI come from the germline V gene. The CDR3 sequence is 14 residues long. CDR3: CARGRVGGPYGYTF. As DNA, the CDR3 is TGTGCCAGGGGCAGGGTGGGAGGACCCTATGGCTACACCTTC.

This rearrangement joins TRBV6-5 to TRBJ1-3, with TRBD1 as a possible D gene (6 bases). The CDR3 consists of 14 residues. Germline CDR1 reads MNHEY; CDR2 reads SVGAGI. V dropped 4 bases and J dropped 2 bases, with 9 bases sitting between them. This chain's CDR3 is CASSSGQAGNTIYF. The DNA of the CDR3 is TGTGCCAGCAGTTCGGGACAAGCTGGAAACACCATATATTTT.

The V and J genes are TRBV2 and TRBJ2-3, with D possibly TRBD2 on 5 matching bases. V lost 3 bases, J lost 1 base, and 8 bases lay in between. CDR3 length: 14 residues. Germline lookup yields CDR1 SNHLY and CDR2 FYNNEI. Written as DNA, the CDR3 is TGTGCCAGCAGTGACGGGGATGGCACAGATACGCAGTATTTT. This sequence encodes CASSDGDGTDTQYF.

A few counts support this clonotype. The gene calls are TRBV6-1 and TRBJ2-7, with D perhaps being TRBD1 or TRBD2 (6 bases each). This CDR3 spans 14 amino acids. V was shortened by 6 bases and J by 4 bases, with 16 bases between the two germline ends. Germline CDR1 MNHNS, CDR2 SASEGT. The CDR3 DNA is TGTGCCAGCAGGGACGGCATAGGGGGGTACGAGCAGTACTTC. This sequence encodes CASRDGIGGYEQYF.

The CDR3 DNA is TGTGCCAGCAGCCCCAGACGTGAATCACCCCTCCACTTT. This codes for CASSPRRESPLHF. The chain joins TRBV6-1 to TRBJ1-6; D gene uncertain. Trimming cost V 6 bases and J 10 bases, with 13 bases left between them. Looked up from germline, CDR1 is MNHNS and CDR2 is SASEGT. The CDR3 is made up of 13 amino acids.

The chain has TRBV12-3 or TRBV12-4 and TRBJ2-3, with 9 nucleotides matching TRBD1. The CDR3 spans 20 residues. Unmatched junction bases numbered 22, after V lost 7 bases and J lost 2 bases. The CDR3 bases are TGTGCCAGCAAAAACCTTCCGGGACAGGGCGTGAGTGGGTACACAGATACGCAGTATTTT. It encodes CASKNLPGQGVSGYTDTQYF.